The rows below give T cell receptor beta chains drawn from one sample of a study of control samples from healthy donors and cancer patients. Repertoires were generated with immunoSEQ multiplex PCR, while TCRdb's copy carries only in-frame clones and drops some. Of about 220,000 clones in the sample, just under 95% are singletons; the top ten hold over 1.2%. Sequencing was done on a sample of blood. The receptor source for this set is a man in his fifties in good health. The conserved cysteine and the conserved F or W are not part of the CDR3 here. Fields, in order: V gene, J gene, D gene, CDR3 protein. A D gene is named only where the DNA matches it firmly.

v_gene: TRBV4-1
j_gene: TRBJ2-2
d_gene: -
CDR3aa: ASSASLLGGNGELF

v_gene: TRBV3-1/TRBV3-2
j_gene: TRBJ2-2
d_gene: -
CDR3aa: ASSQVAQTGELF

v_gene: TRBV14
j_gene: TRBJ2-6
d_gene: TRBD1
CDR3aa: ASSYGDSYSGANVLT

v_gene: TRBV6-1
j_gene: TRBJ1-5
d_gene: -
CDR3aa: ASSETGSQPQH

v_gene: TRBV28
j_gene: TRBJ2-1
d_gene: TRBD2
CDR3aa: ASSLYTTSGGHNEQF

v_gene: TRBV6-6
j_gene: TRBJ1-5
d_gene: -
CDR3aa: ASRNTGGDQPQH

v_gene: TRBV19
j_gene: TRBJ1-5
d_gene: -
CDR3aa: ASSWDGQDQPQH

v_gene: TRBV11-2
j_gene: TRBJ2-1
d_gene: -
CDR3aa: ASSFRSEQF

v_gene: TRBV28
j_gene: TRBJ1-2
d_gene: -
CDR3aa: ASSTTYGYT

v_gene: TRBV5-1
j_gene: TRBJ2-2
d_gene: TRBD1
CDR3aa: ASSFSRGRGYTGELF

v_gene: TRBV5-1
j_gene: TRBJ1-1
d_gene: -
CDR3aa: ASSLDGSGNTEAF

v_gene: TRBV7-9
j_gene: TRBJ1-1
d_gene: -
CDR3aa: ASSLKRTEAF

v_gene: TRBV6-5
j_gene: TRBJ1-1
d_gene: TRBD1
CDR3aa: ASGTGREAF

v_gene: TRBV7-9
j_gene: TRBJ2-5
d_gene: TRBD2
CDR3aa: ASSLGRLAALQETQY

v_gene: TRBV20-1
j_gene: TRBJ1-4
d_gene: TRBD1
CDR3aa: SASRDRGLSNEKLF

v_gene: TRBV18
j_gene: TRBJ1-3
d_gene: TRBD1
CDR3aa: ASSPLEGTGPNTIY

v_gene: TRBV5-1
j_gene: TRBJ1-2
d_gene: TRBD1
CDR3aa: ASSPTGDHLNYGYT

v_gene: TRBV2
j_gene: TRBJ2-1
d_gene: TRBD1
CDR3aa: ASQAGKPWTGNEQF

v_gene: TRBV7-9
j_gene: TRBJ1-3
d_gene: -
CDR3aa: ASSLGAGVVGNTIY

v_gene: TRBV29-1
j_gene: TRBJ1-4
d_gene: -
CDR3aa: SVRQVSNEKLF

v_gene: TRBV28
j_gene: TRBJ1-3
d_gene: -
CDR3aa: ASRPPSSGNTIY

v_gene: TRBV29-1
j_gene: TRBJ1-3
d_gene: -
CDR3aa: SGKKGTGNTIY

v_gene: TRBV6-6
j_gene: TRBJ1-3
d_gene: -
CDR3aa: ASSPTGRISSGNTIY

v_gene: TRBV5-1
j_gene: TRBJ2-5
d_gene: -
CDR3aa: ASSLISSQETQY

v_gene: TRBV19
j_gene: TRBJ1-5
d_gene: TRBD1
CDR3aa: ASSTRTGGVGNQPQH

v_gene: TRBV5-1
j_gene: TRBJ2-1
d_gene: TRBD2
CDR3aa: ASTWRGEGSEQF

v_gene: TRBV4-3
j_gene: TRBJ2-3
d_gene: -
CDR3aa: ASSQAGHTDTQY

v_gene: TRBV5-6
j_gene: TRBJ2-5
d_gene: -
CDR3aa: ASSFFGETQY

v_gene: TRBV7-8
j_gene: TRBJ2-7
d_gene: -
CDR3aa: ASTMIVGGPYEQY

v_gene: TRBV7-9
j_gene: TRBJ1-2
d_gene: -
CDR3aa: ASSDLWAGSGYT

v_gene: TRBV7-9
j_gene: TRBJ1-4
d_gene: -
CDR3aa: ASSLGRVGEKLF

v_gene: TRBV7-8
j_gene: TRBJ1-1
d_gene: -
CDR3aa: ASSLGQNTEAF

v_gene: TRBV3-1/TRBV3-2
j_gene: TRBJ2-3
d_gene: -
CDR3aa: ASSQDPKWGEEDTQY

v_gene: TRBV9
j_gene: TRBJ2-7
d_gene: -
CDR3aa: ASSVAGPQGLYEQY

v_gene: TRBV28
j_gene: TRBJ1-5
d_gene: TRBD1
CDR3aa: ASSRTQGARNQPQH

v_gene: TRBV5-1
j_gene: TRBJ1-4
d_gene: TRBD1
CDR3aa: ASSKTGSNEKLF

v_gene: TRBV3-1/TRBV3-2
j_gene: TRBJ2-7
d_gene: -
CDR3aa: ASSPTYYEQY

v_gene: TRBV2
j_gene: TRBJ1-2
d_gene: -
CDR3aa: ASNTEDTGYT

v_gene: TRBV5-5
j_gene: TRBJ2-2
d_gene: TRBD1
CDR3aa: ASSFGFSGQGNTGELF

v_gene: TRBV21-1
j_gene: TRBJ1-3
d_gene: -
CDR3aa: ASSRTGTVRNTIY

v_gene: TRBV25-1
j_gene: TRBJ2-3
d_gene: -
CDR3aa: ASNTESRDTQY

v_gene: TRBV18
j_gene: TRBJ2-3
d_gene: -
CDR3aa: ASSPLQGGSTDTQY

v_gene: TRBV6-2/TRBV6-3
j_gene: TRBJ2-1
d_gene: TRBD2
CDR3aa: ASSSQRRGVHEQF

v_gene: TRBV30
j_gene: TRBJ1-5
d_gene: TRBD1
CDR3aa: AFTGGAYSNQPQH

v_gene: TRBV15
j_gene: TRBJ1-4
d_gene: -
CDR3aa: ATSRDMTGLNEKLF

v_gene: TRBV7-9
j_gene: TRBJ2-7
d_gene: -
CDR3aa: ASSFTSTNHEQY

v_gene: TRBV7-3
j_gene: TRBJ1-1
d_gene: TRBD1
CDR3aa: ASSLRQGGGAF

v_gene: TRBV5-1
j_gene: TRBJ1-1
d_gene: -
CDR3aa: ASSLEQAQNTEAF

v_gene: TRBV7-2
j_gene: TRBJ1-1
d_gene: -
CDR3aa: ASSLVHRDTEAF

v_gene: TRBV12-3/TRBV12-4
j_gene: TRBJ2-7
d_gene: TRBD1
CDR3aa: ASSFGTVNEQY

v_gene: TRBV21-1
j_gene: TRBJ2-4
d_gene: -
CDR3aa: ASSLMGGWIKALAKNIQY

v_gene: TRBV11-2
j_gene: TRBJ2-7
d_gene: TRBD1
CDR3aa: ASSLGTGAYEQY

v_gene: TRBV6-4
j_gene: TRBJ2-1
d_gene: -
CDR3aa: ASSDRGNHNEQF

v_gene: TRBV2
j_gene: TRBJ2-2
d_gene: -
CDR3aa: ASSVSGTGELF

v_gene: TRBV5-1
j_gene: TRBJ2-3
d_gene: TRBD2
CDR3aa: ARSGGLAGGTDTQY

v_gene: TRBV7-6
j_gene: TRBJ2-1
d_gene: -
CDR3aa: ASSPSRGVYNEQF

v_gene: TRBV19
j_gene: TRBJ2-1
d_gene: -
CDR3aa: ASTLRGPGGEQF

v_gene: TRBV10-3
j_gene: TRBJ2-2
d_gene: -
CDR3aa: ATHDGPANTGELF

v_gene: TRBV7-7
j_gene: TRBJ2-3
d_gene: -
CDR3aa: ASSWAVTDTQY

v_gene: TRBV10-3
j_gene: TRBJ2-3
d_gene: TRBD2
CDR3aa: AIGVAGGTDTQY